The rows below give T cell receptor beta chains drawn from one sample of a study of blood T cell repertoires in COVID-19. The protocol was immunoSEQ multiplex PCR, while the TCRdb copy is restricted to in-frame clones and leaves out a portion. Found here are 400,000 or so clones, more than 80% of them singletons; the top ten hold around 1.1%. Sequencing was performed on PBMCs or T cells enriched from blood (not recorded which). These receptors were obtained from a man aged 25 to 45 who had recovered from COVID-19. The CDR3 runs from the conserved cysteine through the conserved F or W. The order of the fields is V gene, J gene, CDR3 protein.

v_gene: TRBV11-1
j_gene: TRBJ2-1
CDR3aa: CASSYPSGGYNEQFF

v_gene: TRBV7-9
j_gene: TRBJ2-1
CDR3aa: CASSLGQNNEQFF

v_gene: TRBV7-2
j_gene: TRBJ2-7
CDR3aa: CASSLSGSYEQYF

v_gene: TRBV6-5
j_gene: TRBJ1-6
CDR3aa: CASSFGTGVGSPLHF

v_gene: TRBV5-1
j_gene: TRBJ1-3
CDR3aa: CASSLAGGNTIYF

v_gene: TRBV11-2
j_gene: TRBJ1-4
CDR3aa: CASSPGQSNEKLFF

v_gene: TRBV5-1
j_gene: TRBJ1-5
CDR3aa: CASSPGQGGGQPQHF

v_gene: TRBV28
j_gene: TRBJ2-7
CDR3aa: CATATRNRDHPYEQYF

v_gene: TRBV27
j_gene: TRBJ1-2
CDR3aa: CASSEGARGYGYTF

v_gene: TRBV7-6
j_gene: TRBJ1-1
CDR3aa: CASSNRERGEAFF

v_gene: TRBV5-5
j_gene: TRBJ2-3
CDR3aa: CASSLGVHRSTDTQYF

v_gene: TRBV12-3/TRBV12-4
j_gene: TRBJ1-2
CDR3aa: CASSPTGGEGYTF

v_gene: TRBV7-3
j_gene: TRBJ1-1
CDR3aa: CASSLTAGQAYAEAFF

v_gene: TRBV7-8
j_gene: TRBJ1-2
CDR3aa: CASSPDRDGYTF

v_gene: TRBV28
j_gene: TRBJ2-1
CDR3aa: CASSLGGGREQFF

v_gene: TRBV28
j_gene: TRBJ1-5
CDR3aa: CASRRGIQPQHF

v_gene: TRBV5-4
j_gene: TRBJ2-1
CDR3aa: CASRPQGSYNEQFF

v_gene: TRBV7-9
j_gene: TRBJ2-1
CDR3aa: CASSLGRHAYNEQFF

v_gene: TRBV3-1/TRBV3-2
j_gene: TRBJ2-5
CDR3aa: CASRSEDRGETQYF

v_gene: TRBV7-2
j_gene: TRBJ2-2
CDR3aa: CASSLTGTGAGELFF

v_gene: TRBV28
j_gene: TRBJ1-1
CDR3aa: CASSAAGYGNTEAFF

v_gene: TRBV2
j_gene: TRBJ2-1
CDR3aa: CASSTRAGGYNEQFF

v_gene: TRBV5-1
j_gene: TRBJ2-7
CDR3aa: CASSLSGADPIEQYF

v_gene: TRBV28
j_gene: TRBJ2-4
CDR3aa: CASSLRQILAKNIQYF

v_gene: TRBV4-1
j_gene: TRBJ2-7
CDR3aa: CASSQVGGQGAYEQYF

v_gene: TRBV4-1
j_gene: TRBJ2-7
CDR3aa: CASSQDRTGGLYEQYF

v_gene: TRBV7-8
j_gene: TRBJ2-5
CDR3aa: CASSLGGGSQETQYF